Following are 13 T cell receptor beta chains from one sample sequenced in a study of blood T cell repertoires in COVID-19. The protocol was immunoSEQ multiplex PCR, while the TCRdb copy is restricted to in-frame clones and leaves out a portion. The repertoire consists of 150,000 or so clones, with around 80% occurring once and the leading ten covering over 10%. The sample taken for sequencing was PBMCs or T cells enriched from blood (not recorded which). The receptors derive from an older woman who had recovered from COVID-19.

The CDR3 region has the DNA TGTGCCAGCAGCGGAGAAGACGGGAGCTCCTACAATGAGCAGTTCTTC. Translation gives CASSGEDGSSYNEQFF. The chain has TRBV5-4 and TRBJ2-1; perhaps TRBD2 as D (6 bases). The CDR3 runs to 16 residues. Trimming cost V 4 bases and J 0 bases, with 14 bases left between them. Germline assignment: CDR1 SGHNT and CDR2 YYREEE (reference sequence).

The chain recombines TRBV7-6 with TRBJ2-5; D is ambiguous. The length of the CDR3 is 12 residues. V lost 0 bases and J lost 5, with 4 bases in between. Per germline, CDR1 SGHVS and CDR2 FNYEAQ. The CDR3 DNA sequence: TGTGCCAGCAGCTTAGCCAGGGAGACCCAGTACTTC. It translates to CASSLARETQYF.

This clone was counted a single time. The chain combines TRBV11-2 with TRBJ2-3; D is possibly TRBD2 (6 bases). Germline V lookup: CDR1 SGHAT, CDR2 FQNNGV. CDR3 size: 15 residues. Trimming took off 5 bases at V and 1 base at J, with 13 bases between the two ends. CDR3 DNA: TGTGCCAGCAGCGCCCGGGAGAAAGGCACAGATACGCAGTATTTT. It yields the protein CASSAREKGTDTQYF.

This rearrangement joins TRBV5-1 to TRBJ1-2; tentatively, D is TRBD1 (6 bases). V was shortened by 7 bases and J by 2 bases, with 18 bases between the two germline ends. CDR3 length equals 15 residues. Germline CDR1 SGHRS, CDR2 YFSETQ. This chain's CDR3 is CASGITGFPNYGYTF. For the CDR3, the DNA is TGCGCCAGCGGTATTACAGGGTTTCCCAACTATGGCTACACCTTC.

The chain couples TRBV3-1 (or the pseudogene TRBV3-2) to TRBJ2-2; D ambiguous. V lost 0 bases and J 4 bases, leaving 9 bases between the germline ends. CDR3 size: 15 residues. Germline V CDR1 and CDR2: LGHDT, YNNKEL (reference sequence). The CDR3 DNA reads TGTGCCAGCAGCCAAGATTTCCTCGGCACCGGGGAGCTGTTTTTT. It translates to CASSQDFLGTGELFF.

This clone was counted only a few times. The CDR3 coding sequence is TGTGCCAGCAGCGTAGCTGGACTAGCGGGATATGAGCAGTTCTTC. It specifies CASSVAGLAGYEQFF. The V gene is TRBV9, the J gene TRBJ2-1; 12 bases are a match to TRBD2. V lost 0 bases to trimming and J lost 8 bases; unmatched junction nucleotides: 3. Germline lookup yields CDR1 SGDLS and CDR2 YYNGEE. The CDR3 is made up of 15 amino acids.

The V call is TRBV7-3, the J call TRBJ1-1, with TRBD1 matching over 8 bases. The CDR3 contains 13 residues. The V and J ends lost 3 bases and 10 bases, in that order; junction bases with no gene match: 7. Germline loops: CDR1 SGHTA, CDR2 FQGTGA. The CDR3 sequence: CASSLGRGQGAFF. CDR3 nucleotides: TGTGCCAGCAGCTTGGGGAGAGGACAGGGAGCTTTCTTT.

This chain links TRBV9 with TRBJ2-3, with 12 bases that match TRBD2. J was trimmed by 6 bases and V by 0 bases; bases with no gene match: 5. Per the germline V gene, CDR1 is SGDLS and CDR2 is YYNGEE. This CDR3 is 16 amino acids long. CDR3 sequence reads: CASSVASGGAGDTQYF. DNA for the CDR3: TGTGCCAGCAGCGTAGCTAGCGGGGGGGCCGGGGATACGCAGTATTTT.

In its sample, this clone was seen once. This rearrangement joins TRBV5-1 to TRBJ2-2; perhaps TRBD1 as D (5 bases). Looked up from germline, CDR1 is SGHRS and CDR2 is YFSETQ. Trimming pared 4 bases from V and 5 bases from J, leaving 18 bases between. CDR3 length: 16 amino acids. The CDR3 coding sequence is TGCGCCAGCAGCCCCCTCGGAAGGGGTGAGACCGGGGAGCTGTTTTTT. Translating gives CASSPLGRGETGELFF.

The genes are TRBV3-1 (or the pseudogene TRBV3-2) and TRBJ2-5; TRBD2 matches 9 bases. The CDR3 covers 15 residues. The ends lost 1 base at V and 4 bases at J; junction bases unmatched: 4. The germline CDR1 and CDR2 sequences are LGHDT and YNNKEL (reference sequence). CDR3 DNA: TGTGCCAGCAGCCAAGGTAGCGGGGGAGGAGAGACCCAGTACTTC. The encoded protein is CASSQGSGGGETQYF.

The genes are TRBV18 and TRBJ2-7, with D perhaps TRBD1 (6 bases). The V and J ends lost 3 bases and 8 bases respectively, with 14 bases between them. This CDR3 spans 13 amino acids. CDR1 and CDR2 from the germline V gene are KGHSH and LQKENI. CDR3 loop: CASSPDGTTKQYF. The CDR3, as DNA: TGTGCCAGCTCACCGGACGGGACAACTAAGCAGTACTTC.

This chain joins TRBV12-3 or TRBV12-4 and TRBJ2-7, with 8 nucleotides matching TRBD2. Germline trimming cut 7 bases from V and 6 bases from J; bases unmatched to any gene: 8. There are 13 residues in the CDR3. DNA of the CDR3: TGTGCCAGCAAGGGGACTAGACTATCCGAGCAGTACTTC. This sequence encodes CASKGTRLSEQYF.

V and J are TRBV19 and TRBJ1-3; a possible D gene is TRBD1 (6 bases). The CDR3 contains 16 residues. Germline values: CDR1 LNHDA, CDR2 SQIVND (reference sequence). Trimming took 5 bases from V and 7 from J, leaving 21 bases between them. The DNA for the CDR3 is TGTGCCAGTAGTGACCTACAGGGTATGGTTGGTAACACCATATATTTT. Translated, it gives CASSDLQGMVGNTIYF. Complete variable domain (other parts from reference TRBV19 and TRBJ1-3): DGGITQSPKYLFRKEGQNVTLSCEQNLNHDAMYWYRQDPGQGLRLIYYSQIVNDFQKGDIAEGYSVSREKKESFPLTVTSAQKNPTAFYLCASSDLQGMVGNTIYFGEGSWLTVV.